The next 28 T cell receptor beta chains were all read from a single sample in a study of T cells after yellow fever vaccination. MiXCR, applied by TCRdb to the 5' RACE reads, yields one record per CDR3 protein. The sample consists of more than 95,000 distinct CDR3 sequences, over 8% of them appearing once. This material consisted of CD8+ T cells sorted from PBMCs, taken on the day of the yellow fever booster vaccination. Receptor source: a man younger than 30 who received the YFV17D yellow fever vaccine.

This clonotype was recorded at least ten times. J is TRBJ1-5 and V is TRBV6-4, with TRBD1 as a possible D gene (6 bases). The CDR3 extends over 13 amino acids. V lost 6 bases, J lost 1 base, and 7 bases lay in between. The germline CDR1 and CDR2 sequences are MRHNA and SNTAGT. CDR3 bases: TGTGCCAGCAGCACAGGGAGCAATCAGCCCCAGCATTTT. This translates into CASSTGSNQPQHF.

This clonotype was picked up a small number of times. CDR3 sequence: CASSSSAGAKNIQYF. The DNA of the CDR3 is TGTGCCAGCAGCTCTTCCGCGGGGGCCAAAAACATTCAGTACTTC. This rearrangement joins TRBV11-2 to TRBJ2-4, with a tentative D call TRBD2 (6 bases). This CDR3 region has 15 residues. Per the germline V gene, CDR1 is SGHAT and CDR2 is FQNNGV. Trimming pared 4 bases from V and 1 base from J, leaving 11 bases between.

There are a few counts of this clonotype. The chain uses TRBV10-3 and TRBJ2-5, with TRBD2 matching 7 bases. Germline CDR1 is ENHRY and CDR2 is SYGVKD. There are 14 residues in the CDR3. V dropped 10 bases and J dropped 0; count of bases not matched to a gene: 8. CDR3 in DNA: TGTGCCACCCTAGCGGAATTGTACCAAGAGACCCAGTACTTC. Translating gives CATLAELYQETQYF.

This clonotype appeared many times. The gene calls are TRBV12-3 or TRBV12-4 and TRBJ2-1, with D uncertain. The CDR3 is 14 residues long. Trimming left V 4 bases short and J 3 bases short, with 10 bases between. CDR3 residues: CASSSGLNYNEQFF. The CDR3 DNA is TGTGCCAGCAGTTCCGGCTTAAACTACAATGAGCAGTTCTTC.

The V gene is TRBV5-6, the J gene TRBJ1-1; 8 positions agree with TRBD1. Trimming removed 0 bases from V and 0 bases from J; junction bases left unmatched: 7. The germline gives CDR1 SGHDT, CDR2 YYEEEE. The CDR3 runs 17 residues. In DNA, the CDR3 is TGTGCCAGCAGCTTGGACGACAGGGGAAAACTGAACACTGAAGCTTTCTTT. Amino acids: CASSLDDRGKLNTEAFF.

V is TRBV10-3 and J is TRBJ1-2; 7 bases agree with TRBD1. The CDR3 is 16 amino acids. Trimming took 10 bases from V and 3 from J; bases not matched to a gene: 17. CDR1 is ENHRY, CDR2 SYGVKD, per germline. The CDR3 is CATPVGTESGHYGYTF. The CDR3 DNA follows: TGTGCCACGCCGGTGGGGACAGAATCAGGTCACTATGGCTACACCTTC.

The V call is TRBV4-1, the J call TRBJ2-5; TRBD2 aligns across 15 bases. The CDR3 is made up of 16 amino acids. Germline V gene sequence: CDR1 MGHRA, CDR2 YSYEKL. With V trimmed by 5 bases and J by 3 bases, 4 bases remained unmatched. The CDR3: CASSRTSGGVEETQYF. The CDR3 DNA reads as TGCGCCAGCAGCAGGACTAGCGGGGGGGTGGAAGAGACCCAGTACTTC.

This clonotype showed up just a few times. The V gene is TRBV20-1, the J gene TRBJ2-1; TRBD2 matches 7 bases. The length of the CDR3 is 11 residues. Germline V CDR1 and CDR2: DFQATT, SNEGSKA (reference sequence). The CDR3 here is CRGGSYNEQFF. The CDR3 coding sequence is TGCAGGGGGGGGTCCTACAATGAGCAGTTCTTC.

This clonotype occurred many times. J is TRBJ2-2 and V is TRBV25-1, with D perhaps TRBD2 (6 bases). Trimming took 5 bases from V and 3 from J, leaving 10 bases between them. This CDR3 is built from 14 residues. CDR1 and CDR2 (germline): MGHDK, SYGVNS. DNA for the CDR3: TGTGCCAGCAGTCCGGGGGAGGACACCGGGGAGCTGTTTTTT. Translating it yields CASSPGEDTGELFF.

V and J are TRBV15 and TRBJ1-1; D ambiguous. The germline V gene encodes CDR1 LNHNV and CDR2 YYDKDF (reference sequence). Trimming took off 3 bases at V and 7 bases at J, with 9 bases between the two ends. The CDR3 has 12 residues. The CDR3 spells CATSSRSSEAFF. For the CDR3, the DNA is TGTGCCACCAGCAGCCGGAGCAGTGAAGCTTTCTTT.

This clonotype was counted only a few times. The CDR3, as DNA: TGTGCCAGCAGTACCGGGACCGATATAAGCTCCTATAATTCACCCCTCCACTTT. Amino acids: CASSTGTDISSYNSPLHF. This chain links TRBV2 with TRBJ1-6; D is possibly TRBD1 (5 bases). V lost 5 bases and J lost 0, with 17 bases in between. The germline gives CDR1 SNHLY, CDR2 FYNNEI. The CDR3 runs 18 residues.

This clonotype was seen at least ten times. This chain links TRBV5-1 with TRBJ2-3; D might be TRBD2 (5 bases). This CDR3 has 16 residues. CDR1 is SGHRS, CDR2 YFSETQ, per germline. The V end was cut by 0 bases, the J end by 0 bases, with 11 bases between. CDR3: CASSLGTSSSTDTQYF. The CDR3 DNA reads TGCGCCAGCAGCTTGGGGACTTCCTCTAGCACAGATACGCAGTATTTT.

The gene calls are TRBV7-9 and TRBJ2-5, with 7 bases identical to TRBD2. Germline CDR1 SEHNR, CDR2 FQNEAQ (reference sequence). V was clipped by 4 bases and J by 1 base; unmatched bases: 9. This CDR3 comprises 16 residues. The CDR3 here is CASSSGDLAAQETQYF. The CDR3 region has the DNA TGTGCCAGCAGCTCGGGGGACCTAGCGGCCCAAGAGACCCAGTACTTC.

This clonotype turned up a few times. This sequence joins TRBV12-3 or TRBV12-4 and TRBJ2-1; perhaps D is TRBD1 or TRBD2 (6 bases each). The CDR3 covers 17 residues. With 5 bases removed from V and 3 bases from J, the gap between germline ends came to 20 bases. The CDR3 DNA reads as TGTGCCAGCAGTGGGGGCTTTGGAGGGGCGCACTACAATGAGCAGTTCTTC. It specifies CASSGGFGGAHYNEQFF.

This clonotype showed up just a few times. V and J are TRBV7-9 and TRBJ2-1; 7 bases fit TRBD1. There are 15 residues in the CDR3. CDR1 and CDR2 (germline): SEHNR, FQNEAQ (reference sequence). V trimming: 4 bases; J trimming: 0 bases; junction bases outside the gene matches: 3. The CDR3: CASSWRTGSYNEQFF. The CDR3 DNA reads as TGTGCCAGCAGCTGGAGGACAGGCTCCTACAATGAGCAGTTCTTC.

This chain uses TRBV9 with TRBJ1-1; D is unclear. V lost 0 bases and J 3 bases, leaving 6 bases between the germline ends. This CDR3 is 13 amino acids long. Germline CDR1 and CDR2: SGDLS and YYNGEE. The CDR3 protein is CASSVGGYTEAFF. For the CDR3, the DNA is TGTGCCAGCAGCGTAGGAGGGTACACTGAAGCTTTCTTT.

This chain joins TRBV30 and TRBJ1-6, with D hard to call. The CDR3 totals 15 residues. Germline CDR1 GTSNPN, CDR2 SVGIG (reference sequence). V dropped 2 bases and J dropped 0 bases, with 8 bases sitting between them. CDR3 bases: TGTGCCTGGAGTCCCGAGAGCTCCTATAATTCACCCCTCCACTTT. Translating it yields CAWSPESSYNSPLHF.

This clonotype was observed a few times. J is TRBJ1-1 and V is TRBV25-1, with 9 bases identical to TRBD1. This CDR3 is built from 18 residues. The junction had 9 bases not matched to a gene; V was cut back by 0 bases and J by 1 base. Germline CDR1 reads MGHDK; CDR2 reads SYGVNS. CDR3 in DNA: TGTGCCAGCAGTGAATATGGGACAGGGTTAAGCGGGAACACTGAAGCTTTCTTT. Translation gives CASSEYGTGLSGNTEAFF.

This clonotype was found a few times. The genes are TRBV5-1 and TRBJ2-3; 10 nucleotides align to TRBD2. The CDR3 extends over 14 amino acids. Germline CDR1 SGHRS, CDR2 YFSETQ. Trimming took 5 bases from V and 4 from J; bases not matched to a gene: 4. CDR3: CASRATSGADTQYF. In DNA, the CDR3 is TGCGCCAGCAGGGCTACTAGCGGGGCAGATACGCAGTATTTT.

There are a few counts of this clonotype. The chain joins TRBV12-5 to TRBJ2-7; D is uncertain. CDR1 is LGHNT and CDR2 is FRNRAP in the germline V gene. CDR3 length equals 11 residues. Trimming pared 6 bases from V and 3 bases from J, leaving 6 bases between. CDR3 DNA sequence: TGTGCTAGTGGGACGGTCTACGAGCAGTACTTC. It is translated as CASGTVYEQYF.

V gene TRBV27 combines with J gene TRBJ1-4; no clear D. The germline V gene has CDR1 MNHEY and CDR2 SMNVEV (reference sequence). CDR3 size: 16 residues. V was pared by 5 bases and J by 7 bases, with 20 bases between. For the CDR3, the DNA is TGTGCCAGCAGTATTTTAGGGAGAGAGGGCCCTGAAAAACTGTTTTTT. The encoded protein is CASSILGREGPEKLFF.

The chain is built from TRBV7-9 and TRBJ2-7; D is uncertain. V was pared by 6 bases and J by 2 bases, with 14 bases between. CDR1 and CDR2 (germline): SEHNR, FQNEAQ (reference sequence). The CDR3 length is 14 residues. CDR3 sequence (DNA): TGTGCCAGCAGTCTCCCAGGATTCCCCTACGAGCAGTACGTC. It translates to CASSLPGFPYEQYV.

This sequence joins TRBV5-5 and TRBJ2-7, with 8 bases aligning to TRBD1. Germline V gene data show CDR1 as SGHKS and CDR2 as YYEKEE (reference sequence). The CDR3 runs 14 residues. Unmatched junction bases numbered 9, after V lost 6 bases and J lost 4 bases. The CDR3 region is CASTYGQGRYEQYV. CDR3 nucleotides: TGTGCCAGCACCTACGGACAGGGTCGGTACGAGCAGTACGTC.

V and J are TRBV6-5 and TRBJ1-2, with D perhaps TRBD1 (6 bases). V was trimmed by 6 bases and J by 4 bases, leaving 18 bases between them. Germline V gene data show CDR1 as MNHEY and CDR2 as SVGAGI. This CDR3 is built from 15 residues. CDR3 sequence reads: CASRGHRTGAYGYTF. The CDR3, as DNA: TGTGCCAGCAGAGGCCACCGGACGGGGGCCTATGGCTACACCTTC.

V is TRBV29-1 and J is TRBJ2-5; 11 nucleotides align to TRBD2. V trimming: 7 bases; J trimming: 5 bases; junction bases outside the gene matches: 18. The CDR3 consists of 17 residues. The germline V gene has CDR1 SQVTM and CDR2 ANQGSEA. Written as DNA, the CDR3 is TGCAGCGCTGGGGGCACCGGGACTAGCGGATGGCGTGAGACCCAGTACTTC. This codes for CSAGGTGTSGWRETQYF.

The gene calls are TRBV20-1 and TRBJ2-7; D call uncertain. The CDR3 covers 14 residues. In germline, CDR1 is DFQATT, CDR2 SNEGSKA (reference sequence). Trimming removed 2 bases from V and 2 bases from J, with 13 bases in between. The CDR3: CSARPSTPTYEQYF. DNA for the CDR3: TGCAGTGCTAGACCAAGTACCCCTACCTACGAGCAGTACTTC.

The chain combines TRBV19 with TRBJ2-1, with 8 bases identical to TRBD1. Germline-derived CDR1 and CDR2 are LNHDA and SQIVND (reference sequence). CDR3 length: 16 residues. J lost 4 bases, V lost 10 bases, and 15 bases had no gene match. The CDR3: CATSGEGQGLYNEQFF. DNA for the CDR3: TGTGCCACCTCAGGGGAAGGACAGGGTTTGTACAATGAGCAGTTCTTC.

The table lists this clonotype with a few counts. CDR3 sequence reads: CASGKTGGPYEQYV. CDR3 coding DNA: TGTGCCAGCGGTAAGACAGGCGGACCCTACGAGCAGTACGTC. The V call is TRBV6-6, the J call TRBJ2-7; D is possibly TRBD1 (6 bases). There are 14 residues in the CDR3. The germline V gene encodes CDR1 MNHNY and CDR2 SVGAGI (reference sequence). Trimming removed 8 bases at V and 2 bases at J, with 16 bases between.